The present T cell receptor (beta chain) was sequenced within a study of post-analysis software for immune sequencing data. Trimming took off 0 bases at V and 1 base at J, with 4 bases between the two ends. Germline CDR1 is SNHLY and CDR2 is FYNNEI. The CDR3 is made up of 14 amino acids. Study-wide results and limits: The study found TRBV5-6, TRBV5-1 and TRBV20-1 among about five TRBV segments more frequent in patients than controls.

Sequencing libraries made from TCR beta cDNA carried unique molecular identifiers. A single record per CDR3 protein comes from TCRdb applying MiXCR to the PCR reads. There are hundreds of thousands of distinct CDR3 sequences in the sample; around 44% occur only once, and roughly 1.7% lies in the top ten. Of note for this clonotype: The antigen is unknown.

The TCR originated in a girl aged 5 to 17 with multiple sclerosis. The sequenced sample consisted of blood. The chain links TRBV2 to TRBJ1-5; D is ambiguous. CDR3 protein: CASSEALSNQPQHF. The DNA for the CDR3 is TGTGCCAGCAGTGAAGCACTGAGCAATCAGCCCCAGCATTTT.